The 12 T cell receptor beta chains in this list originate from one sample, sequenced in a study of T-cell memory formation after mild COVID-19 (dated by TCRdb to the early 2020s). Library creation used 5' RACE. TCRdb lists the instrument as Illumina NovaSeq 6000. The raw public reads went through TCRdb reprocessing: fastp at Q25, MiXCR clone calling, in-frame beta chains kept. Merged by CDR3 protein, the rows form single entries marked with the most common genes and DNA. This sample has some 440,000 distinct CDR3 sequences in its table, and around 27% of those were observed once. The ten largest clones take up around 13% of the sample. Sequencing was done on a sample of PBMCs or a T cell subset sorted from them (not recorded which). The receptors shown here come from an adult woman who had mild COVID-19 (a few samples of this study predate the infection). The sample titles of this study are shuffled in the database, so cell type and time point are left out; the donor was told from shared clones.

In its sample, this clonotype was seen a few times. The chain carries TRBV6-5 and TRBJ1-2; D is perhaps TRBD1 (5 bases). The CDR3 covers 16 residues. Germline V lookup: CDR1 MNHEY, CDR2 SVGAGI. The V end was cut by 0 bases, the J end by 0 bases, with 11 bases between. The CDR3 bases are TGTGCCAGCAGTTACTCGTCGACAGTTTCTAACTATGGCTACACCTTC. It codes for CASSYSSTVSNYGYTF.

This clonotype was counted a few times. V is TRBV12-3 or TRBV12-4 and J is TRBJ2-7; a possible D gene is TRBD2 (5 bases). Trimming removed 6 bases from V and 4 bases from J, with 16 bases in between. The CDR3 has 14 amino acids. CDR3 region: CASSSTGKFYEQYF. As DNA, the CDR3 is TGTGCCAGCAGCTCGACCGGGAAATTTTACGAGCAGTACTTC.

This CDR3 reads CAIRIRAPTDTQYF. CDR3 nucleotide sequence: TGTGCCATCAGGATACGAGCCCCCACAGATACGCAGTATTTT. The V call is TRBV10-3, the J call TRBJ2-3; D gene uncertain. The germline CDR1 and CDR2 sequences are ENHRY and SYGVKD. The V gene lost 6 bases and the J gene lost 2 bases, with 12 bases spanning the gap. This CDR3 spans 14 amino acids.

This clonotype was picked up a small number of times. The chain links TRBV19 to TRBJ2-4; 10 bases fit TRBD2. The germline gives CDR1 LNHDA, CDR2 SQIVND (reference sequence). The CDR3 runs 13 residues. V shed 6 bases and J 8 bases; nucleotides not matched to a gene: 4. As DNA, the CDR3 is TGTGCCAGTAGATCGCTAGCGGGGGACATTCAGTACTTC. It encodes CASRSLAGDIQYF.

Here the CDR3 reads CASSPSGSIYNEQFF. As DNA, the CDR3 is TGTGCCAGCTCCCCAAGCGGGTCTATCTACAATGAGCAGTTCTTC. The V gene is TRBV18, the J gene TRBJ2-1; tentative D call: TRBD2 (6 bases). Trimming removed 6 bases at V and 3 bases at J, with 15 bases between. The CDR3 sequence is 15 residues long. Germline loops: CDR1 KGHSH, CDR2 LQKENI.

This clonotype has a count of ten or more. The V and J genes are TRBV9 and TRBJ2-7; D remains unclear. The V and J ends lost 0 bases and 0 bases respectively, with 4 bases between them. Germline V CDR1 and CDR2: SGDLS, YYNGEE. The CDR3 contains 13 residues. The DNA of the CDR3 is TGTGCCAGCAGCGTAGGTGACTCCTACGAGCAGTACTTC. It is translated as CASSVGDSYEQYF.

The chain links TRBV4-1 to TRBJ2-5; 8 bases are shared with TRBD2. This CDR3 is 15 amino acids long. From germline, CDR1 is MGHRA and CDR2 YSYEKL. V gave up 4 bases and J gave up 2 bases; unmatched junction bases: 6. CDR3 in DNA: TGCGCCAGCAGCCTCTTAGCGGGGACACAAGAGACCCAGTACTTC. Translation gives CASSLLAGTQETQYF.

This clonotype was found a few times. The V gene is TRBV15, the J gene TRBJ2-3; no clear D. CDR1 is LNHNV, CDR2 YYDKDF, per germline (reference sequence). The V gene lost 0 bases and the J gene lost 0 bases, with 7 bases spanning the gap. The CDR3 length is 15 residues. The CDR3 bases are TGTGCCACCAGCAGAGAGCTAGAAAGCACAGATACGCAGTATTTT. This codes for CATSRELESTDTQYF. Combining the CDR3 with reference TRBV15 and TRBJ2-3 gives the whole variable domain DAMVIQNPRYQVTQFGKPVTLSCSQTLNHNVMYWYQQKSSQAPKLLFHYYDKDFNNEADTPDNFQSRRPNTSFCFLDIRSPGLGDTAMYLCATSRELESTDTQYFGPGTRLTVL.

There are a few counts of this clonotype. The V gene is TRBV5-1, the J gene TRBJ1-4; 11 nucleotides line up with TRBD1. V dropped 2 bases and J dropped 10; count of bases not matched to a gene: 13. Germline V lookup: CDR1 SGHRS, CDR2 YFSETQ. This CDR3 is 17 amino acids long. CDR3 bases: TGCGCCAGCAGCTTAAAGGCCGGGACAGGGGGATTAGGAAAACTGTTTTTT. It encodes CASSLKAGTGGLGKLFF.

The chain combines TRBV6-6 with TRBJ1-5, with TRBD1 matching 12 bases. CDR3 length: 16 amino acids. CDR1 and CDR2 from the germline V gene are MNHNY and SVGAGI (reference sequence). Trimming cost V 6 bases and J 3 bases; bases outside gene matches: 6. This CDR3 is CASRPGTGGDNQPQHF. In DNA form, the CDR3 reads TGTGCCAGCAGACCTGGGACAGGGGGCGACAATCAGCCCCAGCATTTT.

The J gene is TRBJ1-4, the V gene TRBV7-8, with TRBD1 matching 7 bases. Trimming took 1 base from V and 7 from J; bases not matched to a gene: 9. This CDR3 spans 16 amino acids. CDR1 is SGHVS, CDR2 FQNEAQ, per germline. The CDR3 nucleotides are TGTGCCAGCAGCTTAGGAGGACAGGTCTTTGTTGAAAAACTGTTTTTT. It specifies CASSLGGQVFVEKLFF.

This clonotype was observed a handful of times. V usage is TRBV24-1 and J usage is TRBJ2-1; 9 nucleotides align to TRBD2. With 3 bases clipped from V and 7 bases from J, the junction kept 9 bases outside the gene matches. This CDR3 comprises 16 residues. The germline gives CDR1 KGHDR, CDR2 SFDVKD. The CDR3 region has the DNA TGTGCCACCAGTGATCCGCGGGAGGGCCCTCGGAATGAGCAGTTCTTC. This encodes CATSDPREGPRNEQFF.